This entry is about one T cell receptor beta chain. This CDR3 comprises 13 residues. Germline CDR1 is SGHDN and CDR2 is FVKESK. Trimming cost V 0 bases and J 4 bases, with 4 bases left between them. TCRdb's copy holds only in-frame clones and misses some; the assay was immunoSEQ multiplex PCR. The sample yields 130,000 to 150,000 clones, around 90% seen once. This record belongs to a study of control samples from healthy donors and cancer patients. This chain connects TRBV14 to TRBJ1-3; D call uncertain. The clonotype was recovered from a man aged 25 to 45 in good health. Sequences were obtained from blood. The CDR3 spells CASSQDRGNTIYF. The CDR3, as DNA: TGTGCCAGCAGCCAAGATCGGGGAAACACCATATATTTT.